This entry lists 27 T cell receptor beta chains sequenced from one sample in a study of graft-versus-host responses after intestinal transplantation. The antigens these receptors bind are not known. TCRdb's copy holds only in-frame clones and misses some; the assay was immunoSEQ multiplex PCR. The table includes approximately 97,000 clones, 91% detected once. Sequencing was performed on unstimulated CD4+ T cells sorted from spleen or lymph node cells, taken before transplant. The receptors originated from a human donor who was the organ donor for an intestinal transplant.

This chain links TRBV27 with TRBJ2-1, with 9 positions matching TRBD2. The germline V gene encodes CDR1 MNHEY and CDR2 SMNVEV (reference sequence). This CDR3 spans 15 amino acids. Germline trimming cut 3 bases from V and 6 bases from J; bases unmatched to any gene: 6. The CDR3 nucleotides read TGTGCCAGCAGTTTCAAGCCTAGCGGGGTCAATGAGCAGTTCTTC. Translated: CASSFKPSGVNEQFF.

V and J are TRBV4-3 and TRBJ1-1; 9 bases agree with TRBD1. J was trimmed by 10 bases and V by 3 bases; bases with no gene match: 15. Germline V lookup: CDR1 LGHNA, CDR2 YSLEER. There are 16 residues in the CDR3. The CDR3, as DNA: TGCGCCAGCAGCCATCCGGGACAGGGAAATTTGTTAGGAGCTTTCTTT. Its translation is CASSHPGQGNLLGAFF.

V is TRBV4-1 and J is TRBJ2-1, with 7 bases identical to TRBD2. The V segment lost 5 bases and the J segment 7 bases; nucleotides outside the gene matches: 14. This CDR3 contains 16 residues. Germline CDR1 MGHRA, CDR2 YSYEKL. The CDR3: CASSDISGKGFNEQFF. The CDR3 coding sequence is TGCGCCAGCAGCGATATAAGCGGGAAGGGGTTTAATGAGCAGTTCTTC.

Details on this clone: One end of the junction varies from germline; a read error may be responsible. The rearrangement uses TRBV14 and TRBJ1-2; 7 bases line up with TRBD1. This CDR3 is 14 amino acids long. Germline V gives CDR1 SGHDN, CDR2 FVKESK. CDR3 nucleotide sequence: TGTGCCACCAGCCACCTGGACAGGTCCTATGGCTACACCTTC. Its translation: CATSHLDRSYGYTF.

J is TRBJ1-4 and V is TRBV27, with D hard to call. CDR3 length equals 14 residues. The V end was cut by 3 bases, the J end by 7 bases, with 12 bases between. The V gene's germline CDR1 is MNHEY and CDR2 SMNVEV (reference sequence). Here the CDR3 DNA reads TGTGCCAGCAGTTTTGATCGAGGGTCTGAAAAACTGTTTTTT. It encodes CASSFDRGSEKLFF.

V usage is TRBV4-3 and J usage is TRBJ2-2; 7 positions agree with TRBD1. The CDR3 spans 13 residues. Looked up from germline, CDR1 is LGHNA and CDR2 is YSLEER. The V gene end was trimmed by 4 bases and the J gene end by 6 bases; junction bases not matched to a gene: 2. The DNA for the CDR3 is TGCGCCAGCAGCCCGAGGGGGCCCGGGGAGCTGTTTTTT. This codes for CASSPRGPGELFF.

A single count supports this clone. The rearrangement links TRBV2 to TRBJ1-6; no definite D call. Germline V gene sequence: CDR1 SNHLY, CDR2 FYNNEI. The CDR3 loop spans 15 amino acids. Trimming removed 2 bases at V and 7 bases at J, with 12 bases between. Here the CDR3 reads CASSERGFGNSPLHF. CDR3 coding DNA: TGTGCCAGCAGTGAACGAGGGTTTGGGAATTCACCCCTCCACTTT.

This sequence joins TRBV6-5 and TRBJ2-4, with 7 bases matching TRBD1. The V segment lost 8 bases and the J segment 6 bases; nucleotides outside the gene matches: 10. Per germline, CDR1 MNHEY and CDR2 SVGAGI. The CDR3 length is 14 residues. CDR3 in amino acids: CASGATRDRNIQYF. The CDR3, as DNA: TGTGCCAGCGGCGCAACCCGGGACAGAAACATTCAGTACTTC.

The V and J genes are TRBV10-3 and TRBJ2-7; 8 nucleotides line up with TRBD2. CDR3 length: 15 amino acids. V lost 6 bases to trimming and J lost 2 bases; unmatched junction nucleotides: 9. Germline CDR1 and CDR2: ENHRY and SYGVKD. CDR3 in amino acids: CAIRPGLEATYEQYF. Here the CDR3 DNA reads TGTGCCATCAGGCCGGGACTAGAAGCCACCTACGAGCAGTACTTC.

In its sample, this clone was seen once. V is TRBV2 and J is TRBJ2-6; D may be TRBD1 (6 bases). The V gene's germline CDR1 is SNHLY and CDR2 FYNNEI. The V end lost 6 bases, the J end lost 0 bases, and 18 bases lay between the germline ends. The CDR3 covers 18 residues. In nucleotides, the CDR3 is TGTGCCAGCAGCAACCCATTGAAACAGGGCTCTGGGGCCAACGTCCTGACTTTC. Its translation: CASSNPLKQGSGANVLTF.

DNA for the CDR3: TGCGCCAGCAAGGTAGCAGCTAGCACAGATACGCAGTATTTT. Protein product: CASKVAASTDTQYF. The chain is built from TRBV5-1 and TRBJ2-3; D remains ambiguous. The CDR3 totals 14 residues. V was clipped by 6 bases and J by 0 bases, with 11 bases between them. The germline V gene has CDR1 SGHRS and CDR2 YFSETQ.

The CDR3 reads CASSQGASVRRDYEQYF. CDR3 nucleotides: TGTGCCAGCAGCCAAGGGGCCAGCGTTCGGCGGGACTACGAGCAGTACTTC. The V call is TRBV4-2, the J call TRBJ2-7; tentative D call: TRBD2 (6 bases). CDR1 LGHNA and CDR2 YNFKEQ come from the germline V gene. The CDR3 length is 17 residues. Trimming shortened V by 1 base and J by 3 bases, and 19 bases separated the two germline ends.

This sequence joins TRBV11-2 and TRBJ1-2; D possibly corresponds to TRBD1 (5 bases). Germline-derived CDR1 and CDR2 are SGHAT and FQNNGV. V gave up 1 base and J gave up 4 bases, with 7 bases separating them. This CDR3 contains 13 residues. The CDR3: CASSLGQTYGYTF. The DNA for the CDR3 is TGTGCCAGCAGCTTAGGACAGACCTATGGCTACACCTTC.

The chain couples TRBV4-2 to TRBJ1-5; 12 bases match TRBD1. The V gene's germline CDR1 is LGHNA and CDR2 YNFKEQ. This CDR3 comprises 16 residues. Trimming at V came to 4 bases and at J to 4 bases, leaving 5 bases not matched to a gene. The CDR3 protein is CASSPGTGGSNQPQHF. The CDR3 DNA reads as TGTGCCAGCAGCCCCGGGACAGGGGGCTCTAATCAGCCCCAGCATTTT.

The chain recombines TRBV6-5 with TRBJ1-2, with D possibly TRBD1 on 6 matching bases. This CDR3 region has 13 residues. Trimming removed 3 bases from V and 8 bases from J, with 13 bases in between. The germline V gene encodes CDR1 MNHEY and CDR2 SVGAGI. The CDR3 here is CASSYQGLSGYTF. Written as DNA, the CDR3 is TGTGCCAGCAGTTATCAGGGGCTTAGCGGCTACACCTTC.

Turning to this clone: Other DNA sequences in this sample translate to the same CDR3. The genes are TRBV5-1 and TRBJ2-7; 7 positions agree with TRBD1. This CDR3 region has 14 residues. V shed 0 bases, J shed 0 bases, and the junction held 0 bases outside the gene matches. The germline gives CDR1 SGHRS, CDR2 YFSETQ. CDR3 amino acids: CASSLAGGSYEQYF. The DNA of the CDR3 is TGCGCCAGCAGCTTGGCAGGGGGCTCCTACGAGCAGTACTTC.

This chain links TRBV20-1 with TRBJ2-1; possibly TRBD1 for D (5 bases). CDR3 length: 11 residues. From germline, CDR1 is DFQATT and CDR2 SNEGSKA (reference sequence). Trimming took 7 bases from V and 7 from J, leaving 11 bases between them. For the CDR3, the DNA is TGCAGTGGCCAGGGTGGGAATGAGCAGTTCTTC. This codes for CSGQGGNEQFF.

This clone was seen more than once but under ten times. This chain uses TRBV28 with TRBJ1-5, with D possibly TRBD1 on 6 matching bases. The V gene's germline CDR1 is MDHEN and CDR2 SYDVKM. Trimming cost V 3 bases and J 5 bases, with 14 bases left between them. The CDR3 runs 15 residues. The CDR3 DNA reads TGTGCCAGCAGTTTTGCCCGGACAGCCTATCAGCCCCAGCATTTT. The encoded protein is CASSFARTAYQPQHF. The variable domain in full, with the rest retrieved from reference TRBV28 and TRBJ1-5, is DVKVTQSSRYLVKRTGEKVFLECVQDMDHENMFWYRQDPGLGLRLIYFSYDVKMKEKGDIPEGYSVSREKKERFSLILESASTNQTSMYLCASSFARTAYQPQHFGDGTRLSIL.

The genes are TRBV7-2 and TRBJ1-3; D is unresolved. Germline V gene data show CDR1 as SGHTA and CDR2 as FQGNSA. The CDR3 consists of 13 residues. Trimming removed 5 bases at V and 2 bases at J, with 7 bases between. The CDR3 region has the DNA TGTGCCAGCAGCCCTTCTACTGGAAACACCATATATTTT. Translating it yields CASSPSTGNTIYF.

This chain uses TRBV6-4 with TRBJ2-3, with a weak D call TRBD2 (5 bases). Germline V gene sequence: CDR1 MRHNA, CDR2 SNTAGT. Trimming took 5 bases from V and 5 from J, leaving 17 bases between them. The CDR3 runs to 15 residues. As DNA, the CDR3 is TGTGCCAGCAGTAACACAAGACTATCGGGAGATACGCAGTATTTT. This translates into CASSNTRLSGDTQYF.

The V gene is TRBV9, the J gene TRBJ2-2; D gene ambiguous. The CDR3 has 13 residues. Germline V gives CDR1 SGDLS, CDR2 YYNGEE. V lost 3 bases to trimming and J lost 4 bases, with 7 bases between them. The CDR3 here is CASSERITGELFF. The CDR3, as DNA: TGTGCCAGCAGCGAGCGTATCACCGGGGAGCTGTTTTTT.

The chain couples TRBV5-1 to TRBJ1-2, with 9 nucleotides matching TRBD1. Trimming took 1 base from V and 8 from J; bases not matched to a gene: 6. The CDR3 runs 14 residues. Germline-derived CDR1 and CDR2 are SGHRS and YFSETQ. DNA for the CDR3: TGCGCCAGCAGCTTGACTGGACAGGGGTCAGGCTACACCTTC. It specifies CASSLTGQGSGYTF.

The rearrangement joins TRBV6-1 to TRBJ2-3; 7 nucleotides agree with TRBD2. The germline V gene encodes CDR1 MNHNS and CDR2 SASEGT. This CDR3 has 13 amino acids. With V trimmed by 8 bases and J by 7 bases, 9 bases remained unmatched. The CDR3 here is CASLDSGAHTQYF. Here the CDR3 DNA reads TGTGCCAGCTTAGACAGCGGGGCACATACGCAGTATTTT.

This clone was seen more than once but under ten times. The chain employs TRBV19 and TRBJ1-3; TRBD1 is a possible D gene (6 bases). Looked up from germline, CDR1 is LNHDA and CDR2 is SQIVND (reference sequence). Trimming stripped 7 bases from V and 4 bases from J, with 17 bases between. The CDR3 is 15 residues long. The CDR3 loop reads CASTRGGVAGNTIYF. DNA for the CDR3: TGTGCCAGTACCAGGGGAGGGGTCGCCGGAAACACCATATATTTT. The variable domain in full, with the rest retrieved from reference TRBV19 and TRBJ1-3, is DGGITQSPKYLFRKEGQNVTLSCEQNLNHDAMYWYRQDPGQGLRLIYYSQIVNDFQKGDIAEGYSVSREKKESFPLTVTSAQKNPTAFYLCASTRGGVAGNTIYFGEGSWLTVV.

The gene calls are TRBV7-6 and TRBJ1-1; D uncertain. Trimming took off 0 bases at V and 0 bases at J, with 8 bases between the two ends. Germline V gene lookup returns CDR1 SGHVS and CDR2 FNYEAQ. The CDR3 contains 15 residues. CDR3 residues: CASSLAGGMNTEAFF. The DNA of the CDR3 is TGTGCCAGCAGCTTAGCGGGAGGGATGAACACTGAAGCTTTCTTT.

V gene TRBV6-1 combines with J gene TRBJ1-1; TRBD1 matches at 7 bases. Germline CDR1 reads MNHNS; CDR2 reads SASEGT. With V trimmed by 8 bases and J by 4 bases, 10 bases remained unmatched. CDR3 length: 14 amino acids. The CDR3 here is CASHWDRGSTEAFF. CDR3 coding DNA: TGTGCCAGCCACTGGGACAGAGGAAGCACTGAAGCTTTCTTT.

The chain links TRBV6-5 to TRBJ1-2, with 7 bases identical to TRBD1. The ends lost 0 bases at V and 7 bases at J; junction bases unmatched: 8. The germline gives CDR1 MNHEY, CDR2 SVGAGI. This CDR3 has 15 amino acids. CDR3 amino acids: CASSYSSRGLGGYTF. CDR3 sequence (DNA): TGTGCCAGCAGTTACTCGAGTAGGGGGCTAGGTGGCTACACCTTC.